Each of the 15 T cell receptor beta chains below was sequenced from the same sample in a study of blood T cell repertoires in COVID-19. Clones were sequenced by immunoSEQ multiplex PCR, and TCRdb holds only the in-frame ones, with some missing. The sample holds 150,000 to 200,000 clones, just over 85% seen once. The sequenced sample was peripheral blood. These receptors all stem from a man in his forties or fifties with active or convalescent COVID-19.

This rearrangement joins TRBV7-2 to TRBJ2-5, with 8 bases fitting TRBD2. CDR1 is SGHTA and CDR2 is FQGNSA in the germline V gene. This CDR3 has 18 amino acids. V gave up 2 bases and J gave up 5 bases; unmatched junction bases: 16. CDR3 sequence: CASSLPRKVLAGSETQYF. The DNA of the CDR3 is TGTGCCAGCAGCTTACCCCGCAAGGTATTAGCGGGATCTGAGACCCAGTACTTC.

The chain employs TRBV6-1 and TRBJ2-7, with 9 bases matching TRBD1. The CDR3 has 14 amino acids. V was clipped by 2 bases and J by 4 bases; unmatched bases: 3. From germline, CDR1 is MNHNS and CDR2 SASEGT. CDR3 bases: TGTGCCAGCAGTGAAACAGGGGGCGGATACGAGCAGTACTTC. Its translation: CASSETGGGYEQYF.

The chain recombines TRBV28 with TRBJ1-2; D call uncertain. V lost 6 bases to trimming and J lost 1 base, with 6 bases between them. The CDR3 is 12 amino acids. In germline, CDR1 is MDHEN, CDR2 SYDVKM. The CDR3 region has the DNA TGTGCCAGCAGCCAAATTAACTATGGCTACACCTTC. As protein: CASSQINYGYTF.

The sample holds one count of this clone. The chain has TRBV28 and TRBJ1-5; 10 positions agree with TRBD1. CDR1 and CDR2 (germline): MDHEN, SYDVKM. The CDR3 contains 16 residues. The junction had 8 bases not matched to a gene; V was cut back by 5 bases and J by 4 bases. In DNA form, the CDR3 reads TGTGCCAGCAGTGAATCGGACAGGGGGAATAATCAGCCCCAGCATTTT. Protein sequence: CASSESDRGNNQPQHF.

The rearrangement uses TRBV6-5 and TRBJ2-1; 9 bases agree with TRBD1. CDR3 length: 14 residues. Trimming took 5 bases from V and 7 from J; bases not matched to a gene: 6. Germline V gives CDR1 MNHEY, CDR2 SVGAGI. The CDR3 sequence: CASSTTGGRNEQFF. CDR3 DNA sequence: TGTGCCAGCAGTACGACAGGGGGTCGAAATGAGCAGTTCTTC.

The chain carries TRBV27 and TRBJ2-1, with 16 bases fitting TRBD2. The CDR3 length is 18 residues. Per the germline V gene, CDR1 is MNHEY and CDR2 is SMNVEV (reference sequence). V shed 4 bases and J 10 bases; nucleotides not matched to a gene: 13. The CDR3 sequence: CASSSFPGLAGGGLEQFF. The CDR3 bases are TGTGCCAGCAGTTCCTTCCCGGGACTAGCGGGAGGGGGTCTGGAGCAGTTCTTC.

The chain uses TRBV6-5 and TRBJ2-7; 8 positions match TRBD2. This CDR3 has 14 amino acids. The ends lost 5 bases at V and 1 base at J; junction bases unmatched: 4. Germline assignment: CDR1 MNHEY and CDR2 SVGAGI. The CDR3: CASSSRGGSYEQYF. CDR3 DNA: TGTGCCAGCAGTAGTCGCGGGGGGTCCTACGAGCAGTACTTC.

The J gene is TRBJ1-2, the V gene TRBV29-1; maybe TRBD1 (6 bases). Trimming left V 4 bases short and J 4 bases short, with 10 bases between. Germline V gene sequence: CDR1 SQVTM, CDR2 ANQGSEA. The CDR3 has 12 amino acids. The CDR3 protein is CSVGQEPYGYTF. CDR3 DNA: TGCAGCGTTGGACAGGAGCCCTATGGCTACACCTTC.

The chain links TRBV7-3 to TRBJ2-1, with D possibly being TRBD1 (6 bases). Per the germline V gene, CDR1 is SGHTA and CDR2 is FQGTGA. The length of the CDR3 is 12 residues. V was trimmed by 3 bases and J by 9 bases, leaving 9 bases between them. In DNA, the CDR3 is TGTGCCAGCAGCTTGGCAGGGGTTGAGCAGTTCTTC. Its translation: CASSLAGVEQFF.

The rearrangement uses TRBV28 and TRBJ1-5; 7 bases align to TRBD1. Germline assignment: CDR1 MDHEN and CDR2 SYDVKM. Trimming at V came to 6 bases and at J to 3 bases, leaving 2 bases not matched to a gene. The CDR3 contains 13 residues. The CDR3 DNA sequence: TGTGCCAGCAGGACAGGGATCAATCAGCCCCAGCATTTT. Its translation is CASRTGINQPQHF. The full variable domain, in which reference TRBV28 and TRBJ1-5 provide the parts outside the CDR3, is DVKVTQSSRYLVKRTGEKVFLECVQDMDHENMFWYRQDPGLGLRLIYFSYDVKMKEKGDIPEGYSVSREKKERFSLILESASTNQTSMYLCASRTGINQPQHFGDGTRLSIL.

The chain uses TRBV6-5 and TRBJ1-2, with 8 bases that match TRBD1. The V segment lost 5 bases and the J segment 11 bases; nucleotides outside the gene matches: 10. This CDR3 contains 13 residues. Germline lookup yields CDR1 MNHEY and CDR2 SVGAGI. The CDR3, as DNA: TGTGCCAGCAGTCCCGCCGGACAGGGTGGGTACACCTTC. It codes for CASSPAGQGGYTF.

The CDR3 is CASSPSLATEAFF. The CDR3 DNA reads TGTGCCAGCAGCCCGAGTCTCGCCACTGAAGCTTTCTTT. The J gene is TRBJ1-1, the V gene TRBV6-5; D is uncertain. This CDR3 is built from 13 residues. CDR1 is MNHEY, CDR2 SVGAGI, per germline. V lost 6 bases to trimming and J lost 4 bases, with 12 bases between them.

This chain connects TRBV7-2 to TRBJ1-6; 10 bases are shared with TRBD1. The trim removed 1 base at V and 9 bases at J, leaving 3 bases unmatched. Germline V gene data show CDR1 as SGHTA and CDR2 as FQGNSA. The CDR3 is 15 residues long. The CDR3 loop is CASSLEGTGVSPLHF. In DNA, the CDR3 is TGTGCCAGCAGCTTAGAGGGGACAGGGGTTTCACCCCTCCACTTT. The whole variable domain, remainder taken from reference TRBV7-2 and TRBJ1-6, is GAGVSQSPSNKVTEKGKDVELRCDPISGHTALYWYRQSLGQGLEFLIYFQGNSAPDKSGLPSDRFSAERTGGSVSTLTIQRTQQEDSAVYLCASSLEGTGVSPLHFGNGTRLTVT.

This chain connects TRBV5-1 to TRBJ1-1; TRBD1 matches at 10 bases. V dropped 4 bases and J dropped 3; count of bases not matched to a gene: 6. Germline V gives CDR1 SGHRS, CDR2 YFSETQ. This CDR3 has 15 residues. CDR3 sequence (DNA): TGCGCCAGCAGCACCCGGACAGGGGGTGACACTGAAGCTTTCTTT. It specifies CASSTRTGGDTEAFF.

The chain recombines TRBV6-4 with TRBJ1-2; D possibly corresponds to TRBD1 (6 bases). CDR3 length: 16 amino acids. Germline CDR1 reads MRHNA; CDR2 reads SNTAGT. V was cut by 4 bases and J by 1 base, with 16 bases left in between. CDR3 bases: TGTGCCAGCAGTGCTGACCGGGACAAGCATAACTATGGCTACACCTTC. Protein sequence: CASSADRDKHNYGYTF.